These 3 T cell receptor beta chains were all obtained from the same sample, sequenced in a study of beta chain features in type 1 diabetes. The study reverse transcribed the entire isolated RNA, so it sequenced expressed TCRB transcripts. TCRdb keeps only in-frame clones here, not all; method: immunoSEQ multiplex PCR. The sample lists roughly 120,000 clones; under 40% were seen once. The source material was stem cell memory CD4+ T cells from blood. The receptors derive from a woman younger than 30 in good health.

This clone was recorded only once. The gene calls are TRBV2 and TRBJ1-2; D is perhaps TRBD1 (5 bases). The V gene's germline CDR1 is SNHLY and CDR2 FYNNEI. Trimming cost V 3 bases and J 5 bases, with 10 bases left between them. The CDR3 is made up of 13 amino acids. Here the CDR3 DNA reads TGTGCCAGCAGTGACAGGGATTGGTATGGCTACACCTTC. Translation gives CASSDRDWYGYTF.

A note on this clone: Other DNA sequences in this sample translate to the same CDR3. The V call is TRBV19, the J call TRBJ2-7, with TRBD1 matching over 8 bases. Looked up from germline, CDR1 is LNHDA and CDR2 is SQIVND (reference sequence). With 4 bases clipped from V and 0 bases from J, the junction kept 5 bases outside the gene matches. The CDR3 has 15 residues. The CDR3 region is CASSSGQGTSYEQYF. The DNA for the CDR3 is TGTGCCAGTAGTAGTGGACAGGGAACCTCCTACGAGCAGTACTTC.

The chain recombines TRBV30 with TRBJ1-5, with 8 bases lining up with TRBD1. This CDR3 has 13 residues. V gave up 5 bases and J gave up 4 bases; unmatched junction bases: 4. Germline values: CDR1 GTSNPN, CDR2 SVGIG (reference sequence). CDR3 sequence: CAWATGGNQPQHF. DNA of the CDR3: TGTGCCTGGGCAACAGGGGGGAATCAGCCCCAGCATTTT.